This T cell receptor (beta chain) comes out of a study of long-term antiretroviral therapy in people with HIV (dated by TCRdb to between 2021 and 2023). Regarding the study in general: The earliest samples were collected approximately a decade before the 2015 WHO recommendation for immediate ART, a period when ART was typically delayed until CD4 counts fell. A retrospective serial study tested whether ART initiation and durable HIV suppression were associated with changes in peripheral blood TRB repertoire composition and diversity. From some 28 adults with confirmed HIV infection, the cohort provided fewer than 200 cryopreserved PBMC samples, gathered serially across a mean of approximately six years (range 1-12). Among the 30 or so participants with HIV, ten to twelve were female. No cross-contamination during QIAcube processing was shown when test extractions of a monoclonal T-cell line were performed alongside 25 to 35 polyclonal samples. Overall study results and their limits: Starting ART was linked to a significant rise in TRB diversity, yet even with long-term ART the diversity remained significantly lower than in transplant donor controls. Because pre-ART samples had limited cell numbers, profiling was done on unsorted PBMC rather than on sorted CD4+ and CD8+ T cells. Samples dated from the mid-2000s to the late 2010s, and the ART regimens used may be less effective than current ones. Limited PBMC availability meant only the TCR beta chain was sequenced, without alpha chain pairing. HIV repertoires had narrower CDR3 length ranges than controls, and the network structure suggested an antigen-experienced repertoire that shifted only slightly toward naive after ART. Inferences about post-ART repertoire changes are limited because no data were available on ART adherence, viral resistance or therapy changes. Expanded TRB clones identified before ART initiation dominated the repertoire at all time points, although this dominance fluctuated and declined in many PLHIV after ART.

Participants were included only if at least one PBMC sample before ART initiation and at least two post-ART samples were available. All participants with HIV were treated in the United States of America. Before DNA extraction, cryopreserved samples of about 0.9-11 million PBMC were thawed and then washed. At the time of the earliest PBMC sample for each participant with HIV, ages ranged from about 23 to 60 years. Each participant contributed PBMC samples from 1-4 timepoints before ART initiation and 2-8 timepoints after ART initiation, with a median of 7 samples. Serial HIV viral load, CD4+ T-cell count, ART history and demographic data were obtained for every participant. Using a Qiagen kit on a QIAcube, genomic DNA was extracted from unsorted PBMC, with samples processed in batches of 12. Details on this clone: It has no known antigen specificity. No much larger clone exists at a distance of one base, and base qualities are not known.

The CDR3 sequence holds 14 residues, the cysteine and phenylalanine included. Only CDR3 DNA remains: 42 bases, in frame from the first base. Relative to germline, V is 8 bases shorter and J is 0 bases shorter, with 13 bases between their ends. The CDR1 and CDR2 encoded by the germline V gene are MNHNS and SASEGT. The immunoSEQ hsTCRB v3.0 assay was used at survey level resolution for TRB variable region sequencing. TRB sequencing targeted a depth of about 40,000-50,000 T-cell genomes per sample. Pooled TRB libraries were sequenced on an Illumina MiSeq with a v3 150-cycle kit. In the source study's methods: Repertoire analysis ran in R within a reproducible Nextflow workflow covering QC, data transformation and analysis. LymphoSeq2, an R package for exploring AIRR-Seq data, was used to implement custom analyses. After excluding several samples that yielded fewer than 5000 total TRB sequences, roughly 190 HIV repertoires remained for analysis. Of the 188 retained HIV repertoires, about 59 were collected before and about 130 after ART initiation. Each repertoire was downsampled to 5000 TRB nucleotide sequences, and summary statistics were averaged across 100 downsampling iterations. The analysis kept only TRB sequences whose CDR3 regions were at least seven amino acids long. Two measures captured diversity: a Shannon entropy-derived clonality score and the Gini coefficient. In the repertoire networks, any two of the top 5000 CDR3 amino acid sequences were linked whenever the two sequences differed by an edit distance of one. For TRB CDR3 amino acid sequences, antigen specificity groups and MHC restriction were predicted with GLIPH2. CDR3 amino acid sequences were matched against VDJdb and McPAS-TCR to flag known CMV, EBV, HIV or tissue antigen associations. Pre-ART, post-ART and control groups were compared with Wilcoxon signed-rank tests and Holm-Bonferroni correction. This is the immuneACCESS table as TCRdb keeps it, with only in-frame sequences that have V and J called. A part of the clones is gone; compared with another copy, unresolved V genes explain less than half, and the rest is unexplained. V and J calls and clone size are as listed in that table; D and trimming were resolved from the DNA. A total of around 23,000 clones appear in this sample, roughly three quarters of them only once. The ten largest clones add up to around 10% of the sample.

The rearrangement combines TRBV6-1 with TRBJ2-5; the best D guess is TRBD1, with 7 bases matching. The origin of this receptor is a young man with HIV. The sample was unsorted PBMCs, taken 2.1 years after starting antiretroviral therapy. The DNA sequence reads TGTGCCAGCGCGGGACAGCCGAACCAAGAGACCCAGTACTTC. This sequence encodes CASAGQPNQETQYF.